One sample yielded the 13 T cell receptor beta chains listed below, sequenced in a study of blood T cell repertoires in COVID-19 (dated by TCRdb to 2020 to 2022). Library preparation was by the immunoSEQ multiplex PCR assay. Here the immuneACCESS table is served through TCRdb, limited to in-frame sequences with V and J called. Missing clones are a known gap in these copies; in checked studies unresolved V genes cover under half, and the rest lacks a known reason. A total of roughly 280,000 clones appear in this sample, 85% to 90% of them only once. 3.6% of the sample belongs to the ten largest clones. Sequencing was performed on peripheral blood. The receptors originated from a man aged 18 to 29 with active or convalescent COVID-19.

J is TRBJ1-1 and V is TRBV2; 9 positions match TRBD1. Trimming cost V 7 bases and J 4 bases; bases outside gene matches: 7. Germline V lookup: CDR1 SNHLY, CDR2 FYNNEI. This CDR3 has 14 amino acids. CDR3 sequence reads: CASTPQGASTEAFF. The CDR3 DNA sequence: TGTGCCAGCACCCCACAGGGGGCGAGCACTGAAGCTTTCTTT. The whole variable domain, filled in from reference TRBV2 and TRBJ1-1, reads EPEVTQTPSHQVTQMGQEVILRCVPISNHLYFYWYRQILGQKVEFLVSFYNNEISEKSEIFDDQFSVERPDGSNFTLKIRSTKLEDSAMYFCASTPQGASTEAFFGQGTRLTVV.

The CDR3 DNA follows: TGTGCCAGCAGCGTTCGACAGGGTTTAGGCGAGCAGTACTTC. This codes for CASSVRQGLGEQYF. The chain couples TRBV3-1 (or the pseudogene TRBV3-2) to TRBJ2-7; TRBD1 aligns across 7 bases. The germline V gene encodes CDR1 LGHDT and CDR2 YNNKEL (reference sequence). The CDR3 is 14 amino acids. J lost 6 bases, V lost 5 bases, and 10 bases had no gene match.

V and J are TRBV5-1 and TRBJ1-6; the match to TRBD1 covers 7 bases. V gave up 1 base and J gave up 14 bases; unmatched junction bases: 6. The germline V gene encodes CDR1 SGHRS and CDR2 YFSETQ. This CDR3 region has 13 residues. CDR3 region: CASSLTGARALHF. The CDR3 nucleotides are TGCGCCAGCAGCTTGACAGGGGCCAGGGCCCTCCACTTT.

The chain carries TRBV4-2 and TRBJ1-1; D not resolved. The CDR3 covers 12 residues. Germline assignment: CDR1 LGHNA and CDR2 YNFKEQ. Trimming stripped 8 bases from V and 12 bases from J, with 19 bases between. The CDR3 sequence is CASGPLAERTFF. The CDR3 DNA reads TGTGCCAGCGGCCCGTTGGCGGAACGTACTTTCTTT.

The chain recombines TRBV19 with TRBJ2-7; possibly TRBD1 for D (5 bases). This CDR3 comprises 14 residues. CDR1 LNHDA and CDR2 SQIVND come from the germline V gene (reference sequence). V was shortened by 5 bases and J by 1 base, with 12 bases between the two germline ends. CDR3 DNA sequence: TGTGCCAGTAGTCCCGTTGACAGATCCTACGAGCAGTACTTC. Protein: CASSPVDRSYEQYF.

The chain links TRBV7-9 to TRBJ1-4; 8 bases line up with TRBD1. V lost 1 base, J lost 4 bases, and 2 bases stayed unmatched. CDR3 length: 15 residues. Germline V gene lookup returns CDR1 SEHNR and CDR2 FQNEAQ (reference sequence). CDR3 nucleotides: TGTGCCAGCAGCTTAGGGGGACAGGATAATGAAAAACTGTTTTTT. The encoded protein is CASSLGGQDNEKLFF.

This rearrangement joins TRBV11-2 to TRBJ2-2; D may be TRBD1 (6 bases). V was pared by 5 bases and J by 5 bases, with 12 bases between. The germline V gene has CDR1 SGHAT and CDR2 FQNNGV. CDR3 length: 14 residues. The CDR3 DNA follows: TGTGCCAGCAGCCAACTACAGGGAACCGGGGAGCTGTTTTTT. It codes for CASSQLQGTGELFF.

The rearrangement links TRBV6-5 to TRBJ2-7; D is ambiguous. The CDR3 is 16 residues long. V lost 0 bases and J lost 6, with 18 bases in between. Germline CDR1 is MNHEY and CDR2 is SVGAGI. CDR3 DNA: TGTGCCAGCAGTTACTCGAGATCATCCGCCCCTACCGAGCAGTACTTC. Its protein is CASSYSRSSAPTEQYF.

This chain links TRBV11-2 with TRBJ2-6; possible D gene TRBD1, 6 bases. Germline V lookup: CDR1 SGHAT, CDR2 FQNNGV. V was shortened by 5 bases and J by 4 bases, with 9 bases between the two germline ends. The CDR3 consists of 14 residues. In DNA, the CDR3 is TGTGCCAGCAGCCTACAGGGAGGGGCCAACGTCCTGACTTTC. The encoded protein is CASSLQGGANVLTF.

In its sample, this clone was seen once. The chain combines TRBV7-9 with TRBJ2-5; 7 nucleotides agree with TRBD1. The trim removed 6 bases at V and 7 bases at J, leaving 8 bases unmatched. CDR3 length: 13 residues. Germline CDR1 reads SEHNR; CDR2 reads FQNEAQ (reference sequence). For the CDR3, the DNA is TGTGCCAGCAGTACCGGGACAGAAGTGACCCAGTACTTC. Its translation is CASSTGTEVTQYF.

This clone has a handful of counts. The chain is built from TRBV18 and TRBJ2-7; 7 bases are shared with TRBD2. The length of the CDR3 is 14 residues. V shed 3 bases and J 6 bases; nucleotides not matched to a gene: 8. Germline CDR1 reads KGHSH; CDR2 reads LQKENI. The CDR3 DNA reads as TGTGCCAGCTCACCCGGGGGGAGACGGGTCGAGCAGTACTTC. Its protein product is CASSPGGRRVEQYF.

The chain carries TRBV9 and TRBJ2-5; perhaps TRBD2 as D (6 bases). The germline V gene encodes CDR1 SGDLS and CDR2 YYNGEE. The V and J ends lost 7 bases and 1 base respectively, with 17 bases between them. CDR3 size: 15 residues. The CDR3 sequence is CASGLGTSPQETQYF. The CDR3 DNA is TGTGCCAGCGGCCTCGGGACTTCACCCCAAGAGACCCAGTACTTC.

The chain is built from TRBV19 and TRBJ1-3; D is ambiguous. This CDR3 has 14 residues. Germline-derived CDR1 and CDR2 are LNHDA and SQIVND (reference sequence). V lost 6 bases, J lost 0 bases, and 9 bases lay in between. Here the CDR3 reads CASREGFSGNTIYF. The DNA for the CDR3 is TGTGCCAGTAGGGAGGGTTTCTCTGGAAACACCATATATTTT.